This TCR beta chain emerged from a study of shared clonotypes between healthy human individuals. CD45RO-negative CD8 cells positively selected for CCR7 made up the naive population, which excluded terminally differentiated effector memory CD45RA+ cells. The table came from immunoSEQ multiplex PCR; TCRdb's copy has only in-frame clones and leaves some out. The sample consists of millions of clones, over 85% of them appearing once. Study conclusions and caveats: Donors were few, which limited the genetic and exposure-history diversity represented.

This CDR3 is built from 14 residues. V was clipped by 6 bases and J by 3 bases, with 11 bases between them. Per the germline V gene, CDR1 is MNHEY and CDR2 is SVGAGI. Concerning this clone: The antigen is unknown.

Sequencing was carried out using naive CD8+ T cells sorted from blood. This rearrangement joins TRBV6-5 to TRBJ2-2, with a possible D match to TRBD2 (7 bases). The source of this sequence is a young man in good health. The CDR3 nucleotides read TGTGCCAGCAGAGGGGGGGAGTACACCGGGGAGCTGTTTTTT. It specifies CASRGGEYTGELFF.